This T cell receptor (beta chain) was observed in a study of Graves' ophthalmopathy and Graves' hyperthyroidism. From RNA, the CDR3 regions of TCR beta chains were amplified and sequenced. Investigators did first-round RT-PCR with HTBI primers, then second-round multiplex PCR. TCRdb passed the multiplex PCR reads through MiXCR, listing each CDR3 protein once. The data show hundreds of thousands of distinct CDR3 sequences, 35% to 45% seen once. Under 3 months in duration, the ophthalmopathy in affected donors had moderate-to-severe activity, CAS ≥3 and NOSPECS ≥4. If patients had other autoimmune diseases, uncontrolled infections, pregnancy or lactation, they were excluded. With V trimmed by 4 bases and J by 7 bases, 9 bases remained unmatched. From germline, CDR1 is SQVTM and CDR2 ANQGSEA. The length of the CDR3 is 13 residues.

This receptor was identified in an adult man with Graves' ophthalmopathy. J is TRBJ1-2 and V is TRBV29-1; TRBD1 agrees at 7 bases. The sample taken for sequencing was peripheral blood. The CDR3, as DNA: TGCAGCGTTGGAGCAGGGGGGTCGAGTGGCTACACCTTC. Translating it yields CSVGAGGSSGYTF.